The following is a TCR beta chain sequence with its context. In the source study's methods: Sample TCR totals centred on a median of around 96,000, ranging about 20,000 to 750,000. A single record per CDR3 protein comes from TCRdb applying MiXCR to the RACE reads. These V and J calls derive from TCRdb rather than the authors' analysis. The table records some 77,000 distinct CDR3 sequences, 8.5% to 9.5% of them present only once. The data originate from a study of human T cells and chemical hapten exposure. From germline, CDR1 is SNHLY and CDR2 FYNNEI. V gave up 3 bases and J gave up 8 bases, with 9 bases separating them. This CDR3 is built from 12 residues. Time point defined: healthy volunteer bleed at 6 weeks. Total RNA was isolated from whole blood that had not been fractionated.

The TCR comes from a female donor in good health. Some clones in this sample may be carry-over from other donors' samples. V and J are TRBV2 and TRBJ2-3; no clear D. Sequencing used whole blood. The CDR3 coding sequence is TGTGCCAGCAGTGAGTTGGTCAGTACGCAGTATTTT. Translating it yields CASSELVSTQYF.